These 10 T cell receptor beta chains were all obtained from the same sample, sequenced in a study of T-cell memory formation after mild COVID-19. MiXCR, run by TCRdb on the 5' RACE reads, gives a single entry per CDR3 protein. This sample has 150,000 to 200,000 distinct CDR3 sequences; 11% occur once, and the top ten carry less than 4%. The sample was PBMCs or a T cell subset sorted from them (not recorded which). All receptors come from a man aged 18 to 29 who had mild COVID-19 (a few samples of this study predate the infection). Cell type and time point are not known.

The rearrangement uses TRBV24-1 and TRBJ2-1, with 7 bases identical to TRBD1. Germline V gives CDR1 KGHDR, CDR2 SFDVKD. Trimming removed 2 bases from V and 1 base from J; junction bases left unmatched: 1. CDR3 size: 15 residues. CDR3 DNA: TGTGCCACCAGTGATTCACAGGGGTCCTACAATGAGCAGTTCTTC. It encodes CATSDSQGSYNEQFF.

The chain links TRBV6-6 to TRBJ1-5, with D hard to call. V was cut by 2 bases and J by 11 bases, with 7 bases left in between. Germline V CDR1 and CDR2: MNHNY, SVGAGI (reference sequence). The length of the CDR3 is 11 residues. DNA of the CDR3: TGTGCCAGCAGTTACAAGGAGGCCCAGCATTTT. This gives the protein CASSYKEAQHF.

The sample holds a few counts of this clonotype. This sequence joins TRBV9 and TRBJ2-1, with a tentative D call TRBD2 (7 bases). The germline V gene encodes CDR1 SGDLS and CDR2 YYNGEE. V was clipped by 4 bases and J by 9 bases, with 20 bases between them. The CDR3 loop spans 15 amino acids. This CDR3 reads CASSPRGALRGEQFF. CDR3 DNA: TGTGCCAGCAGCCCCCGGGGGGCCTTACGGGGTGAGCAGTTCTTC.

This clonotype has more than one count but fewer than ten. The V call is TRBV2, the J call TRBJ2-3; perhaps TRBD1 as D (6 bases). Per germline, CDR1 SNHLY and CDR2 FYNNEI. V lost 1 base, J lost 5 bases, and 13 bases lay in between. The CDR3 sequence is 15 residues long. CDR3 amino acids: CASSEEAGVQDTQYF. CDR3 nucleotide sequence: TGTGCCAGCAGTGAAGAGGCAGGGGTCCAAGATACGCAGTATTTT.

The CDR3 DNA reads TGTGCCACCAGCAGAGAGACGGACAGCTACGAGCAGTACGTC. This translates into CATSRETDSYEQYV. The chain employs TRBV15 and TRBJ2-7, with a weak D call TRBD1 (6 bases). Germline lookup yields CDR1 LNHNV and CDR2 YYDKDF (reference sequence). V gave up 0 bases and J gave up 3 bases, with 9 bases separating them. CDR3 size: 14 residues.

The sample holds many counts of this clonotype. V is TRBV4-2 and J is TRBJ2-2; D remains ambiguous. Germline V CDR1 and CDR2: LGHNA, YNFKEQ. The CDR3 consists of 16 residues. V was shortened by 1 base and J by 6 bases, with 15 bases between the two germline ends. The CDR3, as DNA: TGTGCCAGCAGCCAAGTTCCTAGTAGATTCGCCGGGGAGCTGTTTTTT. Translating gives CASSQVPSRFAGELFF.

The V call is TRBV3-1, the J call TRBJ1-1, with 7 nucleotides matching TRBD1. Germline CDR1 reads LGHDT; CDR2 reads YNNKEL (reference sequence). The V and J ends lost 6 bases and 5 bases, in that order; junction bases with no gene match: 9. This CDR3 contains 14 residues. CDR3 sequence reads: CASRDRAVRTEAFF. The CDR3 region has the DNA TGTGCCAGCAGAGACAGGGCCGTACGGACTGAAGCTTTCTTT.

The genes are TRBV20-1 and TRBJ2-2; 9 nucleotides agree with TRBD1. Germline trimming cut 3 bases from V and 6 bases from J; bases unmatched to any gene: 8. Germline CDR1 and CDR2: DFQATT and SNEGSKA (reference sequence). The length of the CDR3 is 15 residues. The CDR3 here is CSASPGQGSSGELFF. The CDR3 DNA is TGCAGTGCTAGCCCGGGACAGGGAAGTTCCGGGGAGCTGTTTTTT.

V gene TRBV2 combines with J gene TRBJ1-1; 8 bases are shared with TRBD1. Germline V gives CDR1 SNHLY, CDR2 FYNNEI. This CDR3 is built from 16 residues. Unmatched junction bases numbered 13, after V lost 5 bases and J lost 5 bases. CDR3 nucleotides: TGTGCCAGCAGTCCTAACCCCTTACAGGGGGGGACTGAAGCTTTCTTT. It yields the protein CASSPNPLQGGTEAFF.

The chain recombines TRBV9 with TRBJ1-5; unclear D gene. Trimming took 0 bases from V and 3 from J, leaving 10 bases between them. Germline-derived CDR1 and CDR2 are SGDLS and YYNGEE. The CDR3 covers 15 residues. CDR3 region: CASSVDGWNNQPQHF. The CDR3 DNA is TGTGCCAGCAGCGTAGATGGTTGGAACAATCAGCCCCAGCATTTT.